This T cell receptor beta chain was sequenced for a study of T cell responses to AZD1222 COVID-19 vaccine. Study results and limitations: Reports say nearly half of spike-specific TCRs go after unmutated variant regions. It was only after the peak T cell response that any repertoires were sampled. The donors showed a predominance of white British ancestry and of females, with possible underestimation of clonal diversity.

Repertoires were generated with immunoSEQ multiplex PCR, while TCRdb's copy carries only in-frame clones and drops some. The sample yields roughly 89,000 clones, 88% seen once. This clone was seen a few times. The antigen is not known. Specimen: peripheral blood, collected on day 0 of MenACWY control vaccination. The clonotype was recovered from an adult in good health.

CDR3 nucleotide sequence: TGTGCCAGCAGTTTGGGCTACGGCAATCAGCCCCAGCATTTT. It translates to CASSLGYGNQPQHF. This chain links TRBV28 with TRBJ1-5; D gene unclear. Trimming pared 3 bases from V and 2 bases from J, leaving 8 bases between. CDR1 and CDR2 (germline): MDHEN, SYDVKM. This CDR3 region has 14 residues.